This T cell receptor (beta chain) was sequenced in a study of OX40 agonist ivuxolimab in advanced cancers. Overall study results and limits: By week 6 at 0.1 to 3.0 mg/kg, blood CD4+ and CD8+ T cells had expanded clonally.

Data came from immunoSEQ multiplex PCR; TCRdb stores just in-frame clones and leaves some out. Of roughly 56,000 clones listed, 65% to 90% were seen once; the top ten hold roughly 0.95%. This CDR3 has 12 residues. CDR1 SGHNT and CDR2 YYREEE come from the germline V gene (reference sequence). The V end lost 1 base, the J end lost 4 bases, and 4 bases lay between the germline ends. Concerning this clone itself: The target antigen is unknown.

This specimen was CD4+ or CD8+ T cells sorted from blood, taken in a trial of the OX40 agonist ivuxolimab. The origin of this receptor is an adult with an advanced solid tumor such as melanoma, head and neck, liver or kidney cancer. The V and J genes are TRBV5-4 and TRBJ2-3; no clear D gene. The CDR3 spells CASSLSSDTQYF. The CDR3 nucleotides are TGTGCCAGCAGCTTGAGTTCAGATACGCAGTATTTT.